This T cell receptor (beta chain) was obtained from a study of blood T cell repertoires in COVID-19. The V and J ends lost 2 bases and 3 bases respectively, with 7 bases between them. The CDR3 length is 13 residues. Germline lookup yields CDR1 MNHEY and CDR2 SVGEGT. Source study methods: Amplification with reference gene primers provided the estimates of nucleated cell counts. Clones were read by immunoSEQ multiplex PCR, and TCRdb kept only the in-frame ones, dropping some. The D gene and trimming were derived from the DNA, and the V and J assignments and clone size from that table. The top ten hold 5.9% of the sample, which has over 200,000 clones, just over 85% seen once.

The sample was peripheral blood. The gene calls are TRBV6-2 or TRBV6-3 and TRBJ1-2; tentatively, D is TRBD1 (5 bases). This TCR came from a man older than 75 with acute or convalescent COVID-19. This CDR3 reads CASSYDRYYGYTF. In DNA form, the CDR3 reads TGTGCCAGCAGTTACGACAGATACTATGGCTACACCTTC.